The 17 T cell receptor beta chains in this list originate from one sample, sequenced in a study of regulatory T cells in long-lasting Graves disease. HTBI primers from iRepertoire and Arm-PCR of CDR3 regions yielded the TCR beta libraries. TCRdb ran MiXCR on the multiplex PCR reads and lists one entry per CDR3 protein. The data hold hundreds of thousands of distinct CDR3 sequences, with about 15% observed a single time. Time point in this sample: newly diagnosed GD, antithyroid drugs for less than 3 months. From RNA extracted from PBMCs, the TCR library was made. These data were also reused for a study on T cells in Graves' hyperthyroidism and ophthalmopathy.

The sequencing used peripheral blood mononuclear cells (PBMCs), collected at new diagnosis, from a patient treated with antithyroid drugs. Source of these receptors: a woman aged 25 to 45 with Graves disease.

At least ten counts were recorded for this clonotype. This sequence joins TRBV20-1 and TRBJ2-5, with 13 bases matching TRBD2. The CDR3 loop spans 16 amino acids. CDR1 is DFQATT, CDR2 SNEGSKA, per germline (reference sequence). Trimming at V came to 5 bases and at J to 5 bases, leaving 11 bases not matched to a gene. The CDR3 protein is CSAPYAGLAGRETQYF. Written as DNA, the CDR3 is TGCAGTGCTCCCTATGCGGGACTAGCGGGAAGGGAGACCCAGTACTTC.

The V and J genes are TRBV20-1 and TRBJ2-1, with TRBD2 matching over 11 bases. Germline lookup yields CDR1 DFQATT and CDR2 SNEGSKA (reference sequence). V was clipped by 5 bases and J by 7 bases; unmatched bases: 10. The CDR3 covers 15 residues. The CDR3 here is CSALQPGLAVNEQFF. CDR3 in DNA: TGCAGTGCTCTGCAACCGGGACTAGCGGTTAATGAGCAGTTCTTC.

This chain connects TRBV28 to TRBJ1-6; the D is unclear. The germline gives CDR1 MDHEN, CDR2 SYDVKM. The CDR3 sequence is 18 residues long. Trimming left V 5 bases short and J 7 bases short, with 24 bases between. The chain's CDR3 is CASSPPGNGPKSNSPLHF. The CDR3 bases are TGTGCCAGCAGTCCCCCCGGGAATGGCCCAAAGTCGAATTCACCCCTCCACTTT.

This clonotype occurred many times. CDR3 in amino acids: CASSLTGIKNIQYF. Here the CDR3 DNA reads TGTGCCAGCAGTTTAACGGGGATCAAAAACATTCAGTACTTC. This chain connects TRBV28 to TRBJ2-4, with a tentative D call TRBD2 (5 bases). The germline V and J ends were trimmed by 2 bases and 3 bases, with 8 bases remaining between them. The CDR3 totals 14 residues. Germline lookup yields CDR1 MDHEN and CDR2 SYDVKM.

This clonotype was detected many times. The J gene is TRBJ1-2, the V gene TRBV12-3 or TRBV12-4, with D perhaps matching TRBD1 (5 bases). V lost 4 bases and J lost 4, with 10 bases in between. The length of the CDR3 is 13 residues. The chain's CDR3 is CASSSRGVYGYTF. Written as DNA, the CDR3 is TGTGCCAGCAGTTCTCGGGGGGTCTATGGCTACACCTTC.

This clonotype was detected many times. The chain uses TRBV3-1 and TRBJ1-2; 9 bases are a match to TRBD1. The CDR3 extends over 15 amino acids. V shed 3 bases and J 10 bases; nucleotides not matched to a gene: 12. Germline-derived CDR1 and CDR2 are LGHDT and YNNKEL (reference sequence). The CDR3 DNA reads TGTGCCAGCAGCCATTACAGCGGGACAGGGACTGTCTACACCTTC. Its translation: CASSHYSGTGTVYTF.

In this sample, this clonotype turned up many times. This chain connects TRBV6-2 or TRBV6-3 to TRBJ2-3, with unresolved D. Germline V gene lookup returns CDR1 MNHEY and CDR2 SVGEGT. Trimming removed 0 bases from V and 2 bases from J, with 6 bases in between. This CDR3 is built from 14 residues. CDR3 protein: CASSYSTNTDTQYF. In DNA, the CDR3 is TGTGCCAGCAGTTACTCGACAAACACAGATACGCAGTATTTT.

In this sample, this clonotype turned up many times. V is TRBV7-8 and J is TRBJ2-5, with D perhaps matching TRBD2 (5 bases). CDR3 length: 14 amino acids. Trimming left V 3 bases short and J 1 base short, with 9 bases between. The germline gives CDR1 SGHVS, CDR2 FQNEAQ. DNA for the CDR3: TGTGCCAGCAGCTTCGGAGGCACCCAAGAGACCCAGTACTTC. It yields the protein CASSFGGTQETQYF.

This clonotype was detected once. The rearrangement links TRBV6-1 to TRBJ2-7, with 8 bases lining up with TRBD1. CDR1 and CDR2 from the germline V gene are MNHNS and SASEGT. Trimming took 4 bases from V and 7 from J; bases not matched to a gene: 12. This CDR3 region has 15 residues. The CDR3 DNA reads as TGTGCCAGCAGTGGGACAGGGTCGCCCGGTTTTGAGCAGTACTTC. This gives the protein CASSGTGSPGFEQYF.

This clonotype has a count of ten or more. The rearrangement uses TRBV2 and TRBJ1-6; D is unresolved. CDR1 and CDR2 from the germline V gene are SNHLY and FYNNEI. V lost 6 bases to trimming and J lost 6 bases, with 9 bases between them. The CDR3 loop spans 13 amino acids. DNA for the CDR3: TGTGCCAGCAGCGGCGGACCTAATTCACCCCTCCACTTT. This codes for CASSGGPNSPLHF.

This clonotype occurred many times. In DNA form, the CDR3 reads TGTGCCAGCGCGCCGGATGATAGCAATCAGCCCCAGCATTTT. Its protein product is CASAPDDSNQPQHF. The chain is built from TRBV27 and TRBJ1-5; no clear D gene. The CDR3 totals 14 residues. Per the germline V gene, CDR1 is MNHEY and CDR2 is SMNVEV (reference sequence). The V and J ends lost 8 bases and 0 bases respectively, with 11 bases between them.

The CDR3 region has the DNA TGTGCCAGCAGTTGGGGGTCCAAAAACATTCAGTACTTC. It encodes CASSWGSKNIQYF. V gene TRBV28 combines with J gene TRBJ2-4; D tentatively fits TRBD1 or TRBD2 (5 bases each). Trimming left V 4 bases short and J 2 bases short, with 6 bases between. Per germline, CDR1 MDHEN and CDR2 SYDVKM. The CDR3 loop spans 13 amino acids.

This clonotype showed up many times. CDR3 sequence reads: CASSTKEVIAPGSNTEAFF. As DNA, the CDR3 is TGTGCCAGCAGCACTAAAGAAGTGATCGCTCCAGGCAGCAACACTGAAGCTTTCTTT. The gene calls are TRBV7-3 and TRBJ1-1; D uncertain. CDR1 and CDR2 from the germline V gene are SGHTA and FQGTGA. The CDR3 spans 19 residues. V was pared by 5 bases and J by 2 bases, with 27 bases between.

Comment on this clonotype: A read error may explain this, as a much larger clone is one base away. The J gene is TRBJ2-2, the V gene TRBV7-2; D gene ambiguous. The length of the CDR3 is 12 residues. Germline values: CDR1 SGHTA, CDR2 FQGNSA. The CDR3 spells CDRSVEVGELFF. The CDR3 DNA reads as TGCGACCGGAGCGTGGAAGTCGGGGAGCTGTTTTTT.

This clonotype was seen more than once but under ten times. The chain is built from TRBV12-3 or TRBV12-4 and TRBJ1-5; no definite D call. This CDR3 spans 17 amino acids. Trimming took 3 bases from V and 0 from J, leaving 15 bases between them. CDR3 residues: CASSFGSVVYSNQPQHF. DNA for the CDR3: TGTGCCAGCAGTTTTGGAAGCGTCGTTTATAGCAATCAGCCCCAGCATTTT.

A few counts support this clonotype. With a much larger clone just one base away, this may be a read error. The V call is TRBV9, the J call TRBJ1-5; D is unclear. V was pared by 1 base and J by 0 bases, with 2 bases between. Germline V gives CDR1 SGDLS, CDR2 YYNGEE. The CDR3 is made up of 13 amino acids. CDR3 sequence: CASSVNSNQPQHF. DNA for the CDR3: TGTGCCAGCAGCGTAAATAGCAATCAGCCCCAGCATTTT.

This chain connects TRBV20-1 to TRBJ2-7; tentative D call: TRBD2 (5 bases). Trimming shortened V by 5 bases and J by 5 bases, and 10 bases separated the two germline ends. The V gene's germline CDR1 is DFQATT and CDR2 SNEGSKA (reference sequence). CDR3 length equals 11 residues. DNA of the CDR3: TGCAGTGCTGAAGGCGGGCACGAGCAGTACTTC. It translates to CSAEGGHEQYF.